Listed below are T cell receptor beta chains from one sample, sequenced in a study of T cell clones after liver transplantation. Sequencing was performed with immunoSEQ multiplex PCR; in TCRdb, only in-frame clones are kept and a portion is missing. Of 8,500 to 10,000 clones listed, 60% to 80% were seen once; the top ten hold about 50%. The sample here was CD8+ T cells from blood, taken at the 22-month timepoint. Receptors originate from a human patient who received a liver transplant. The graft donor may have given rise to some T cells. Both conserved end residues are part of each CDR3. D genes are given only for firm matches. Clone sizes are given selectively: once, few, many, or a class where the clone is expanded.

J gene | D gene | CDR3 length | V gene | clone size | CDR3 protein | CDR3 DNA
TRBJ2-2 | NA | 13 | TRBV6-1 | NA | CASTPDRTGELFF | TGTGCCAGCACCCCTGACCGCACCGGGGAGCTGTTTTTT
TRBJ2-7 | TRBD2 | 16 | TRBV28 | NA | CASSAITGPGGNEQYF | TGTGCCAGCAGCGCAATAACCGGGCCGGGGGGGAACGAGCAGTACTTC
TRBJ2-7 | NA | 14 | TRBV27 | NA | CASSLFGSSYEQYF | TGTGCCAGCAGTTTATTTGGAAGCTCCTACGAGCAGTACTTC
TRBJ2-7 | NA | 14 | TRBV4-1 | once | CASSQEEVLGEQYF | TGCGCCAGCAGCCAAGAGGAGGTTCTGGGTGAGCAGTACTTC
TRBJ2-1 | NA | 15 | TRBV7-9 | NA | CASSLTTSSYNEQFF | TGTGCCAGCAGCTTAACCACGAGCTCCTACAATGAGCAGTTCTTC
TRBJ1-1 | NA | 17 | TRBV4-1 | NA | CASSQERPSRQNTEAFF | TGCGCCAGCAGCCAAGAAAGACCCTCGAGACAGAACACTGAAGCTTTCTTT
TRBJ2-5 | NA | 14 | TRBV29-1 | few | CSVDAGGYQETQYF | TGCAGCGTTGACGCAGGGGGGTACCAAGAGACCCAGTACTTC
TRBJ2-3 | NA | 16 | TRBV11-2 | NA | CASSLDRSVNRDTQYF | TGTGCCAGCAGCTTAGATCGTTCGGTTAACAGGGATACGCAGTATTTT
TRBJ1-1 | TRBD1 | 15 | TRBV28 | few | CASTDPGQGRTEAFF | TGTGCCAGCACTGACCCCGGACAGGGGAGGACTGAAGCTTTCTTT
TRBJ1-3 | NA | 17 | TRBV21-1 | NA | CASRIRLLQHARNTIYF | TGTGCCAGCAGAATACGCCTGCTACAACACGCACGAAACACCATATATTTT
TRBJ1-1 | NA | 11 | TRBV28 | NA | CASIQRTEAFF | TGTGCCAGCATACAGCGGACTGAAGCTTTCTTT
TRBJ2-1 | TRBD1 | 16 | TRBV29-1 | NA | CSVGGTGVSSYNEQFF | TGCAGCGTTGGGGGGACAGGGGTCAGCTCCTACAATGAGCAGTTCTTC
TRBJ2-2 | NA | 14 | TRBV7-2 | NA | CASSEYGGTGELFF | TGTGCCAGCAGCGAATATGGGGGCACCGGGGAGCTGTTTTTT
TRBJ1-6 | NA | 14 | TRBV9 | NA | CASSVVHSLEPLHF | TGTGCCAGCAGCGTAGTACACTCGCTCGAACCCCTCCACTTT
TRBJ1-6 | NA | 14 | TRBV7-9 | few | CASSLGGQGSPLHF | TGTGCCAGCAGCTTAGGGGGGCAAGGTTCACCCCTCCACTTT
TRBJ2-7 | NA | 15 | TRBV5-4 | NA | CASSLVGRSSYEQYF | TGTGCCAGCAGCTTGGTTGGTAGGAGCTCCTACGAGCAGTACTTC
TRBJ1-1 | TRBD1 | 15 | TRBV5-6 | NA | CASSAVGQGNTEAFF | TGTGCCAGCAGCGCGGTGGGACAGGGTAACACTGAAGCTTTCTTT
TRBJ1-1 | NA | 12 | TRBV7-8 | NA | CASSLSSTEAFF | TGTGCCAGCAGCTTATCCTCTACTGAAGCTTTCTTT
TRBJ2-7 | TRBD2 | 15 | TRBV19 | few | CASSLRLAGVVEQYF | TGTGCCAGTAGTCTCCGACTAGCGGGGGTGGTAGAGCAGTACTTC
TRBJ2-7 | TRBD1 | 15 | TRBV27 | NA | CASSRVGTGGLEQYF | TGTGCCAGCAGCCGCGTGGGGACAGGGGGTCTCGAGCAGTACTTC
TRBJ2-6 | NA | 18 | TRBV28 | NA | CASSIPYLTQSRANVLTF | TGTGCCAGCAGTATACCGTACTTGACACAAAGTCGGGCCAACGTCCTGACTTTC
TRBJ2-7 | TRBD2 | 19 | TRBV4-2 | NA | CASSQERASGGPQSYEQYF | TGTGCCAGCAGCCAAGAAAGGGCTAGCGGGGGGCCCCAATCCTACGAGCAGTACTTC
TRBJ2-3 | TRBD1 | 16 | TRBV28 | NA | CASTASGQGMIDTQYF | TGTGCCAGCACCGCATCGGGACAGGGGATGATAGATACGCAGTATTTT
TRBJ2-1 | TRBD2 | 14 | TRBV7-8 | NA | CASSRGGAYNEQFF | TGTGCCAGCAGCCGCGGGGGGGCATACAATGAGCAGTTCTTC
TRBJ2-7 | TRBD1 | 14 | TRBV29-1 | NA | CSVRDSLSSYEQYF | TGCAGCGTTCGGGACAGCCTTAGCTCCTACGAGCAGTACTTC
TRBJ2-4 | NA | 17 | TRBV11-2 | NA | CASSLDGGNLAKNIQYF | TGTGCCAGCAGCTTAGATGGGGGGAATCTAGCCAAAAACATTCAGTACTTC
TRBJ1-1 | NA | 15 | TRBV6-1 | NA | CASSTGTKRSWEAFF | TGTGCCAGCAGTACCGGGACAAAGAGGTCTTGGGAAGCTTTCTTT
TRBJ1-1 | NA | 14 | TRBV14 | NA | CASSPLTANTEAFF | TGTGCCAGCAGCCCGCTCACAGCGAACACTGAAGCTTTCTTT
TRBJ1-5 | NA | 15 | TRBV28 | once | CASSYALGLNQPQHF | TGTGCCAGCAGCTACGCCCTTGGCCTCAATCAGCCCCAGCATTTT